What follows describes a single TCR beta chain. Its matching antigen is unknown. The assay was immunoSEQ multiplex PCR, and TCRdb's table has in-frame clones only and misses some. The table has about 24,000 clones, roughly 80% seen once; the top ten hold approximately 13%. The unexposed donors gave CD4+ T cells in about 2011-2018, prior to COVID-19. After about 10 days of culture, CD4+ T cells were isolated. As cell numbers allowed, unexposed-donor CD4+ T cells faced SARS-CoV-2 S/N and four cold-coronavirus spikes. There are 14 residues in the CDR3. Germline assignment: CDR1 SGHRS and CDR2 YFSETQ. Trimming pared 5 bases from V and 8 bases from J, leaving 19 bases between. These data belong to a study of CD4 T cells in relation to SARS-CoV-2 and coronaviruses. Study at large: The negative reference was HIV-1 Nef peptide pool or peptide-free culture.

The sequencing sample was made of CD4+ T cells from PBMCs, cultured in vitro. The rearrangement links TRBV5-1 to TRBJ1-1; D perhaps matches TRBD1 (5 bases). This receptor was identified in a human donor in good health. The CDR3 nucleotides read TGCGCCAGCAGGTATACCGGGACGCGGGGAGAAGCTTTCTTT. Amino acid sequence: CASRYTGTRGEAFF. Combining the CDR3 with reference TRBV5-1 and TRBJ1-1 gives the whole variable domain KAGVTQTPRYLIKTRGQQVTLSCSPISGHRSVSWYQQTPGQGLQFLFEYFSETQRNKGNFPGRFSGRQFSNSRSEMNVSTLELGDSALYLCASRYTGTRGEAFFGQGTRLTVV.